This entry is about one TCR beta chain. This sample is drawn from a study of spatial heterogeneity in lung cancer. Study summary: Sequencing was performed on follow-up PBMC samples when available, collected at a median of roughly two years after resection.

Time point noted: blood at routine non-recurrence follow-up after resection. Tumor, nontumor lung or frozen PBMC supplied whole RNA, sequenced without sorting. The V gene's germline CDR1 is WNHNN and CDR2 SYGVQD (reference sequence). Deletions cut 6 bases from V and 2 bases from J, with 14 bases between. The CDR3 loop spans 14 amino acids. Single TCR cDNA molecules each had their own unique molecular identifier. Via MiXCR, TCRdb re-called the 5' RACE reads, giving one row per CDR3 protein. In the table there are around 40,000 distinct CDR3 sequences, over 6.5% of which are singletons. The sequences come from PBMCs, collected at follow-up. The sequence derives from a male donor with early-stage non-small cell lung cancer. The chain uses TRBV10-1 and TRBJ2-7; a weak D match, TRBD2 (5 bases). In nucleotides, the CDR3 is TGCGCCAGCAGCGAAGGACTCGTTACCTACGAGCAGTACTTC. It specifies CASSEGLVTYEQYF.